The 13 T cell receptor beta chains below all came from one sample that was sequenced in a study of shared clonotypes between healthy human individuals. TCRdb keeps only in-frame clones here, not all; method: immunoSEQ multiplex PCR. The repertoire holds a few hundred thousand clones, around 97% seen once, with about 0.06% in the top ten. Sequencing used naive CD4+ T cells sorted from blood. Specified subset: CD45RA+ positively selected. The receptor source for this set is a woman in her 30s in good health.

The J gene is TRBJ2-2, the V gene TRBV9; 8 bases are a match to TRBD2. V gave up 0 bases and J gave up 7 bases; unmatched junction bases: 8. CDR1 SGDLS and CDR2 YYNGEE come from the germline V gene. This CDR3 comprises 16 residues. The CDR3 DNA sequence: TGTGCCAGCAGCGTAGAAGCGGGAGACAGGATCGGGGAGCTGTTTTTT. Its translation: CASSVEAGDRIGELFF.

V is TRBV7-6 and J is TRBJ2-1, with D unclear. Trimming removed 4 bases at V and 9 bases at J, with 7 bases between. Germline V lookup: CDR1 SGHVS, CDR2 FNYEAQ. The CDR3 totals 11 residues. In nucleotides, the CDR3 is TGTGCCAGCAGCTCCCGTAGTGAGCAGTTCTTC. Protein product: CASSSRSEQFF.

The chain carries TRBV30 and TRBJ1-1; D may be TRBD1 (5 bases). Germline V gene data show CDR1 as GTSNPN and CDR2 as SVGIG (reference sequence). The CDR3 is made up of 15 amino acids. V was shortened by 2 bases and J by 1 base, with 14 bases between the two germline ends. CDR3 amino acids: CAWSFRGSRNTEAFF. CDR3 nucleotides: TGTGCCTGGAGTTTCCGGGGGTCTAGGAACACTGAAGCTTTCTTT.

This chain connects TRBV11-2 to TRBJ2-3, with D hard to call. V gave up 5 bases and J gave up 0 bases, with 6 bases separating them. The CDR3 consists of 13 residues. Germline loops: CDR1 SGHAT, CDR2 FQNNGV. As DNA, the CDR3 is TGTGCCAGCAGCCCCTTTAGCACAGATACGCAGTATTTT. As protein: CASSPFSTDTQYF.

CDR3 DNA: TGCGCCAGCAGCTTGGACGCGACAGACAATTCACCCCTCCACTTT. Its protein product is CASSLDATDNSPLHF. The chain couples TRBV5-1 to TRBJ1-6, with D maybe TRBD1 (5 bases). Trimming took 0 bases from V and 7 from J, leaving 11 bases between them. The germline gives CDR1 SGHRS, CDR2 YFSETQ. This CDR3 has 15 residues.

The rearrangement uses TRBV6-6 and TRBJ1-3; D unresolved. This CDR3 spans 15 amino acids. Per germline, CDR1 MNHNY and CDR2 SVGAGI (reference sequence). V lost 3 bases and J 1 base, leaving 10 bases between the germline ends. In DNA form, the CDR3 reads TGTGCCAGCAGTTATCTCGGGAGGTCTGGAAACACCATATATTTT. Its protein product is CASSYLGRSGNTIYF.

V is TRBV29-1 and J is TRBJ2-7, with a weak D call TRBD1 (5 bases). With 5 bases removed from V and 3 bases from J, the gap between germline ends came to 8 bases. The V gene's germline CDR1 is SQVTM and CDR2 ANQGSEA. CDR3 length: 11 amino acids. CDR3: CSVSQGYEQYF. CDR3 coding DNA: TGCAGCGTTTCCCAGGGCTACGAGCAGTACTTC.

V gene TRBV7-3 combines with J gene TRBJ1-1; perhaps TRBD1 as D (6 bases). This CDR3 region has 14 residues. Per germline, CDR1 SGHTA and CDR2 FQGTGA. V lost 2 bases, J lost 4 bases, and 11 bases lay in between. The CDR3 is CASSLSRGSTEAFF. The CDR3 region has the DNA TGTGCCAGCAGCTTATCCAGGGGATCCACTGAAGCTTTCTTT.

The rearrangement joins TRBV10-1 to TRBJ2-7; a possible D gene is TRBD2 (5 bases). V was pared by 7 bases and J by 2 bases, with 12 bases between. In germline, CDR1 is WNHNN, CDR2 SYGVQD (reference sequence). The CDR3 runs to 13 residues. This chain's CDR3 is CASMPGTAYEQYF. CDR3 nucleotides: TGCGCCAGCATGCCGGGAACAGCCTACGAGCAGTACTTC.

V gene TRBV7-2 combines with J gene TRBJ2-7; 8 bases are shared with TRBD1. The CDR3 has 15 residues. V lost 3 bases, J lost 2 bases, and 6 bases stayed unmatched. Germline values: CDR1 SGHTA, CDR2 FQGNSA. Here the CDR3 DNA reads TGTGCCAGCAGCTTGGGGACAGGCGCAACCTACGAGCAGTACTTC. Its protein is CASSLGTGATYEQYF.

The chain has TRBV5-1 and TRBJ2-5; unclear D gene. This CDR3 contains 14 residues. Per germline, CDR1 SGHRS and CDR2 YFSETQ. Trimming removed 1 base at V and 5 bases at J, with 12 bases between. The CDR3 sequence is CASSLLGSAETQYF. For the CDR3, the DNA is TGCGCCAGCAGCTTGCTCGGATCCGCGGAGACCCAGTACTTC.

V usage is TRBV2 and J usage is TRBJ2-2; TRBD1 might be the D (6 bases). Germline V CDR1 and CDR2: SNHLY, FYNNEI. Trimming cost V 11 bases and J 4 bases, with 20 bases left between them. CDR3 size: 15 residues. CDR3 bases: TGTGCCTCCAACGGTGAGGGGGTCGGCACCGGGGAGCTGTTTTTT. Its protein is CASNGEGVGTGELFF.

The V and J genes are TRBV5-1 and TRBJ2-1; tentative D call: TRBD2 (5 bases). The CDR3 sequence is 16 residues long. Trimming took 4 bases from V and 0 from J, leaving 14 bases between them. The germline gives CDR1 SGHRS, CDR2 YFSETQ. The CDR3 reads CASSPSFRGSYNEQFF. The DNA of the CDR3 is TGCGCCAGCAGCCCGTCCTTCCGGGGCTCCTACAATGAGCAGTTCTTC.